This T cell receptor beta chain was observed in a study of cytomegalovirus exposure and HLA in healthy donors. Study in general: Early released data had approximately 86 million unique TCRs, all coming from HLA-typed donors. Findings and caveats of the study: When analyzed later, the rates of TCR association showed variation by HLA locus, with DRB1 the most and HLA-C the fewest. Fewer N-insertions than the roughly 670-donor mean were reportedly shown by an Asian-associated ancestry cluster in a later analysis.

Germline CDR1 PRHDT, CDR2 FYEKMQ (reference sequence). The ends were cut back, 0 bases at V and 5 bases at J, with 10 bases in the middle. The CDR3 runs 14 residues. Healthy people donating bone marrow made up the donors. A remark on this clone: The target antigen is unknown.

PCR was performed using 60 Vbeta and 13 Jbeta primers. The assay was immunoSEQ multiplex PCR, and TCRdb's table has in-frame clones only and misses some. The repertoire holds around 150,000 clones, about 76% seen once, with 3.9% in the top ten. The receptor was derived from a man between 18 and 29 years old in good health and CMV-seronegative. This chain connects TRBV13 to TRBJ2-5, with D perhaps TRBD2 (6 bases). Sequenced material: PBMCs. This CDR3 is CASSLGGGGETQYF. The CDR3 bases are TGTGCCAGCAGCTTAGGAGGTGGGGGGGAGACCCAGTACTTC.